A single sample gave rise to the 15 T cell receptor beta chains below, sequenced in a study of blood T cell repertoires in COVID-19. Profiling relied on immunoSEQ multiplex PCR, and the TCRdb table lists in-frame clones only, not all of them. The sample consists of some 170,000 clones, 82% of them appearing once. Sequencing input: peripheral blood. These receptors were taken from a woman aged 70 to 79 with acute or convalescent COVID-19.

This rearrangement joins TRBV7-2 to TRBJ1-5; D remains ambiguous. The CDR3 contains 14 residues. Germline V gene data show CDR1 as SGHTA and CDR2 as FQGNSA. Trimming removed 3 bases at V and 7 bases at J, with 13 bases between. The CDR3 region has the DNA TGTGCCAGCAGCTTGTACGGGGTGGAACAGCCCCAGCATTTT. Translated, it gives CASSLYGVEQPQHF.

In nucleotides, the CDR3 is TGTGCCAGCTCATCGTACACAGGGGTTGAAGCTTTCTTT. Protein sequence: CASSSYTGVEAFF. The chain couples TRBV18 to TRBJ1-1; 7 nucleotides align to TRBD1. The V segment lost 5 bases and the J segment 7 bases; nucleotides outside the gene matches: 7. CDR3 size: 13 residues. Germline loops: CDR1 KGHSH, CDR2 LQKENI.

V is TRBV23-1 and J is TRBJ2-2; TRBD2 is a possible D gene (6 bases). TRBV23-1 is given ORF status, its function remaining uncertain. Trimming pared 10 bases from V and 4 bases from J, leaving 16 bases between. This CDR3 comprises 14 residues. CDR3 in amino acids: CATPSGDPTGELFF. The DNA for the CDR3 is TGCGCCACCCCCTCGGGGGACCCCACCGGGGAGCTGTTTTTT.

This clone was counted a single time. The chain uses TRBV30 and TRBJ1-5; the match to TRBD1 covers 7 bases. The V gene's germline CDR1 is GTSNPN and CDR2 SVGIG (reference sequence). The CDR3 is made up of 15 amino acids. J lost 2 bases, V lost 0 bases, and 4 bases had no gene match. The CDR3 bases are TGTGCCTGGAGTGTATCCCAGGGGGGCAATCAGCCCCAGCATTTT. Translated: CAWSVSQGGNQPQHF.

J is TRBJ2-6 and V is TRBV11-2; 8 nucleotides match TRBD1. The CDR3 has 18 amino acids. Trimming at V came to 2 bases and at J to 3 bases, leaving 9 bases not matched to a gene. The germline CDR1 and CDR2 sequences are SGHAT and FQNNGV. In nucleotides, the CDR3 is TGTGCCAGCAGCTTAAGTCTCCAGGGGGCGCTTGGGGCCAACGTCCTGACTTTC. Protein sequence: CASSLSLQGALGANVLTF.

The J gene is TRBJ1-4, the V gene TRBV4-3; 10 positions match TRBD1. The germline CDR1 and CDR2 sequences are LGHNA and YSLEER. V was pared by 1 base and J by 2 bases, with 10 bases of the junction left unmatched. The CDR3 covers 19 residues. DNA of the CDR3: TGCGCCAGCAGCCAAGGTCCCGGGACAGGGGACAGTACTAATGAAAAACTGTTTTTT. Translation gives CASSQGPGTGDSTNEKLFF.

The chain recombines TRBV11-1 with TRBJ1-1; D gene ambiguous. The V end was cut by 2 bases, the J end by 6 bases, with 13 bases between. CDR1 SGHAT and CDR2 FQDESV come from the germline V gene (reference sequence). The CDR3 covers 14 residues. The CDR3 nucleotides are TGTGCCAGCAGCTTAATCGCTATGGTCGCTGAAGCTTTCTTT. It is translated as CASSLIAMVAEAFF.

The chain carries TRBV30 and TRBJ2-3; TRBD1 matches at 8 bases. The CDR3 runs 14 residues. J was trimmed by 2 bases and V by 3 bases; bases with no gene match: 4. CDR1 is GTSNPN, CDR2 SVGIG, per germline (reference sequence). The CDR3 sequence: CAWSRTGTTDTQYF. The CDR3 bases are TGTGCCTGGAGCCGGACAGGGACCACAGATACGCAGTATTTT.

To note about this clone: At one end the junction does not follow the germline gene, possibly because of a read error. The CDR3: CASSLGLAGGTDTQYF. The DNA for the CDR3 is TGTGCCAGCAGTTTGGGACTAGCGGGGGGCACAGATACGCAGTATTTT. This chain connects TRBV5-4 to TRBJ2-3; 14 bases map to TRBD2. CDR1 is SGHNT, CDR2 YYREEE, per germline (reference sequence). The length of the CDR3 is 16 residues.

J is TRBJ2-3 and V is TRBV11-3; 8 bases are a match to TRBD2. The CDR3 is 15 residues long. Germline V gene lookup returns CDR1 SGHNT and CDR2 YENEEA. The V and J ends lost 0 bases and 8 bases, in that order; junction bases with no gene match: 7. This CDR3 is CASSLDRARGGTQYF. CDR3 nucleotide sequence: TGTGCCAGCAGCTTAGATCGAGCCCGGGGGGGTACGCAGTATTTT.

This CDR3 is CASSLVLSSYEQYF. CDR3 nucleotide sequence: TGTGCCAGCAGTTTGGTCCTAAGCTCCTACGAGCAGTACTTC. The chain recombines TRBV28 with TRBJ2-7; D remains unclear. Germline CDR1 reads MDHEN; CDR2 reads SYDVKM. The CDR3 extends over 14 amino acids. Between the trimmed V and J ends, which lost 3 bases and 0 bases, there was a span of 9 bases.

This chain uses TRBV5-1 with TRBJ2-5; 10 nucleotides agree with TRBD1. The CDR3 runs 17 residues. Trimming removed 0 bases from V and 7 bases from J; junction bases left unmatched: 12. Germline V gene lookup returns CDR1 SGHRS and CDR2 YFSETQ. In DNA, the CDR3 is TGCGCCAGCAGCTTGGATCTTTACGGGACAGGGGTGAGGACCCAGTACTTC. This translates into CASSLDLYGTGVRTQYF.

In DNA, the CDR3 is TGTGCCAGCACCTCGGGACAGAGACTCTATGGCTACACCTTC. It encodes CASTSGQRLYGYTF. The J gene is TRBJ1-2, the V gene TRBV9; 7 nucleotides agree with TRBD1. CDR3 length: 14 amino acids. V was pared by 6 bases and J by 4 bases, with 9 bases of the junction left unmatched. The germline gives CDR1 SGDLS, CDR2 YYNGEE.

This chain uses TRBV30 with TRBJ2-1; 7 bases fit TRBD2. The CDR3 length is 13 residues. CDR1 is GTSNPN and CDR2 is SVGIG in the germline V gene (reference sequence). V lost 3 bases and J lost 4; bases outside the gene matches: 3. CDR3 nucleotides: TGTGCCTGGAGGCTAGCGGATTACAATGAGCAGTTCTTC. Translation: CAWRLADYNEQFF.

V usage is TRBV19 and J usage is TRBJ1-2, with 10 bases matching TRBD1. The CDR3 sequence is 15 residues long. Trimming removed 8 bases from V and 7 bases from J; junction bases left unmatched: 13. Germline values: CDR1 LNHDA, CDR2 SQIVND (reference sequence). The CDR3 DNA follows: TGTGCCAGTGTGAGTCCCGGGACAGGGGAGGCTGGCTACACCTTC. Encoded protein: CASVSPGTGEAGYTF.